The sample holds a few counts of the clone carrying this TCR beta chain. Its antigen is currently unknown. At one boundary the junction diverges from the germline segment, which might be a read error. This record comes from a study of blood T cells in healthy people across ages. With a J-beta primer mix and a sample-barcoded 5' primer, a second PCR ran 7 to 11 cycles. One entry per CDR3 protein results from TCRdb running MiXCR on the 5' RACE reads. The repertoire holds about 780,000 distinct CDR3 sequences, with about a quarter as singletons. The study's findings and limits: As naive T cell percentage varied, TCR beta diversity correlated strongly with it. The long-lived group displayed more naive CD4+ cells, plus higher diversity, than the aged donors did.

The CDR3 spans 14 residues. The same data also contributed to another study, on T cells of mothers and their children. That paper adds: Normalized overlap was always slightly, never significantly, higher in related than unrelated mother-child pairs.

This clonotype originated in a boy younger than 18 in good health. Material: blood. This chain links TRBV12-3 or TRBV12-4 with TRBJ1-6; 7 nucleotides line up with TRBD1. CDR3 sequence reads: CASSLTGDNSPLHF. CDR3 sequence (DNA): TGTGCCAGCAGTCTTACAGGGGATAACTCACCCCTCCACTTT.